The sequence of this T cell receptor beta chain was determined in a study of CD8+ T cells in alopecia areata. The trim removed 8 bases at V and 13 bases at J, leaving 11 bases unmatched. The germline CDR1 and CDR2 sequences are MGHDK and SYGVNS. CDR3 length equals 12 residues. Isolated RNA was reverse transcribed into cDNA used as the sequencing template. Sequencing was performed with immunoSEQ multiplex PCR; in TCRdb, only in-frame clones are kept and a portion is missing. The data contain some 180,000 clones, over 55% of them singletons. Of note for this clone: Its cognate antigen is unknown.

General study findings and limits: Lesional scalp exceeded normal scalp in clonality, especially in alopecia totalis/universalis.

V gene TRBV25-1 combines with J gene TRBJ2-1; TRBD2 matches 7 bases. The specimen comprised CD4+ T cells sorted from blood, sampled at week 0. The source of this sequence is a human donor with alopecia areata. The CDR3 nucleotides read TGTGCCAGCGGGGGGGGACTCTCACATCAGTTCTTC. Amino acids: CASGGGLSHQFF.